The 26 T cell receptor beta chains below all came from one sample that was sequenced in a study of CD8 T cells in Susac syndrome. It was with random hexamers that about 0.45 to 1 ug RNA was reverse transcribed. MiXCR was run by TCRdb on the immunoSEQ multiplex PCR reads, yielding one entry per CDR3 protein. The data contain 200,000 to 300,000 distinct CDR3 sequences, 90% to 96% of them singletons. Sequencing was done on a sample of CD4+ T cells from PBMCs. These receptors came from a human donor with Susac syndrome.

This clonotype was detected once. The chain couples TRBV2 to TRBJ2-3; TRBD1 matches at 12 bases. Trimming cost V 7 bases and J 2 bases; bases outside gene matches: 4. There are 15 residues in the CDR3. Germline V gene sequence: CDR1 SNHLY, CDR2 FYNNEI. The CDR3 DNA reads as TGTGCCAGCAACAGGGACAGGGGGCTCACAGATACGCAGTATTTT. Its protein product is CASNRDRGLTDTQYF. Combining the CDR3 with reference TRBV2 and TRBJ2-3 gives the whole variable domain EPEVTQTPSHQVTQMGQEVILRCVPISNHLYFYWYRQILGQKVEFLVSFYNNEISEKSEIFDDQFSVERPDGSNFTLKIRSTKLEDSAMYFCASNRDRGLTDTQYFGPGTRLTVL.

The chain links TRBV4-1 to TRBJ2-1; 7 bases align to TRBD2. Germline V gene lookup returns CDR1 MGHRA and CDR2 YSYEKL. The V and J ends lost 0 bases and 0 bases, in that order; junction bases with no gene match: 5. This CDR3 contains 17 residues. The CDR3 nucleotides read TGCGCCAGCAGCCAAGAGGTGCGGGACTACTCCTACAATGAGCAGTTCTTC. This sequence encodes CASSQEVRDYSYNEQFF.

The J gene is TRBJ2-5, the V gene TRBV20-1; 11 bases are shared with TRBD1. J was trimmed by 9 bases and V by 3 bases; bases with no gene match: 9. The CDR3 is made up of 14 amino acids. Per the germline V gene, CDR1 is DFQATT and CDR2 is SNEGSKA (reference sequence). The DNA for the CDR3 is TGCAGTGCTAGGTCGGACAGGGGGCTTTTGGCCCAGTACTTC. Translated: CSARSDRGLLAQYF.

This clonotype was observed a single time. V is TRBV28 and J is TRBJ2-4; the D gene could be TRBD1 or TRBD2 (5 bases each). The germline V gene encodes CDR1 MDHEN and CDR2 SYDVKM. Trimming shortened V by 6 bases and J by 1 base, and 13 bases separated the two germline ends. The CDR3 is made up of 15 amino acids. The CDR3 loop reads CASSRVWGAKNIQYF. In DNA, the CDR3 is TGTGCCAGCAGCAGAGTATGGGGGGCCAAAAACATTCAGTACTTC.

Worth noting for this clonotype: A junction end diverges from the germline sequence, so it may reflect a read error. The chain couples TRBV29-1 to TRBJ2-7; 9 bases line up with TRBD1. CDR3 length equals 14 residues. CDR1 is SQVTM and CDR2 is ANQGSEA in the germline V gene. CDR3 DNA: TGCAGCGTAGAAGTGACAGGGGGGTCCTACGAGCAGTACTTC. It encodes CSVEVTGGSYEQYF.

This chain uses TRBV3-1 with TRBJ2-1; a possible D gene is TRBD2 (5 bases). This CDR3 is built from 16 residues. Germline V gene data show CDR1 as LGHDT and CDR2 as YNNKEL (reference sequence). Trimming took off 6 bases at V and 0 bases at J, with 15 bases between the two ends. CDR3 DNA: TGTGCCAGCAGGAATGGAAAGCGGAGCTCCTACAATGAGCAGTTCTTC. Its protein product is CASRNGKRSSYNEQFF.

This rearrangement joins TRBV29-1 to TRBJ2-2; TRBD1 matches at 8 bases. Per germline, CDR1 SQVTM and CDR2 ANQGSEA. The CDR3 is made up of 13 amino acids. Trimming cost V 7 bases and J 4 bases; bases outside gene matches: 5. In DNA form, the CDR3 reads TGCAGCGCCGACAGGGGTGGCACCGGGGAGCTGTTTTTT. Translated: CSADRGGTGELFF.

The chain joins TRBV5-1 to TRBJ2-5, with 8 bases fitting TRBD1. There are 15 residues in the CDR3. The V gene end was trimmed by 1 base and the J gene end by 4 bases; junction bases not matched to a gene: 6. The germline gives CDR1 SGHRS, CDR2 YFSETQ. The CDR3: CASSLNQGAGETQYF. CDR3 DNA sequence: TGCGCCAGCAGCTTGAATCAGGGGGCGGGAGAGACCCAGTACTTC.

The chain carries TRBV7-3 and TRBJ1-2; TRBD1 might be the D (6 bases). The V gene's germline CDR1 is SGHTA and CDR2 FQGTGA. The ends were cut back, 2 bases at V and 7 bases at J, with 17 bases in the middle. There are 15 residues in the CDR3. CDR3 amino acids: CASSLRPDPRGGYTF. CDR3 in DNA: TGTGCCAGCAGCTTACGGCCGGACCCCAGGGGTGGCTACACCTTC.

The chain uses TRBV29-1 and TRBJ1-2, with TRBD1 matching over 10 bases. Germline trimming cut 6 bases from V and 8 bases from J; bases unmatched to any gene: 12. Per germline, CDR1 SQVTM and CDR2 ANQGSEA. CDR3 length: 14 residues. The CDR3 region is CSVTGWTGGLGYTF. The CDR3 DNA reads TGCAGCGTGACTGGCTGGACAGGGGGTTTAGGCTACACCTTC.

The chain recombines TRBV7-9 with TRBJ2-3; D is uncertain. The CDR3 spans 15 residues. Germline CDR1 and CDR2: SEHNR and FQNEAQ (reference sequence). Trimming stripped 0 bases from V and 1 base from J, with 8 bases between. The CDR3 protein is CASSLAGLRTDTQYF. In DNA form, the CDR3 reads TGTGCCAGCAGCTTAGCCGGCTTGCGCACAGATACGCAGTATTTT. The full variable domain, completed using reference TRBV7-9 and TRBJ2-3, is DTGVSQNPRHKITKRGQNVTFRCDPISEHNRLYWYRQTLGQGPEFLTYFQNEAQLEKSRLLSDRFSAERPKGSFSTLEIQRTEQGDSAMYLCASSLAGLRTDTQYFGPGTRLTVL.

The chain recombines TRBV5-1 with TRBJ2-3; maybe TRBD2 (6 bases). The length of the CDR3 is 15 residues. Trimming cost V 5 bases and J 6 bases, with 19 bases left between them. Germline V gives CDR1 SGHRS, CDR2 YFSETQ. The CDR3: CASRFDGGVTDTQYF. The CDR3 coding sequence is TGCGCCAGCAGATTCGACGGGGGAGTCACGGATACGCAGTATTTT.

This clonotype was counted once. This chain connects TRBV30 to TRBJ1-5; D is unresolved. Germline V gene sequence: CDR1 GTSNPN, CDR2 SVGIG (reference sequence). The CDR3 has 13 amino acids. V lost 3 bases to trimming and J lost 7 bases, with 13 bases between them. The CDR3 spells CAWRPHSSQPQHF. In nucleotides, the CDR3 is TGTGCCTGGAGGCCACATTCAAGCCAGCCCCAGCATTTT. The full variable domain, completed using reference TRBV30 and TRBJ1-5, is SQTIHQWPATLVQPVGSPLSLECTVEGTSNPNLYWYRQAAGRGLQLLFYSVGIGQISSEVPQNLSASRPQDRQFILSSKKLLLSDSGFYLCAWRPHSSQPQHFGDGTRLSIL.

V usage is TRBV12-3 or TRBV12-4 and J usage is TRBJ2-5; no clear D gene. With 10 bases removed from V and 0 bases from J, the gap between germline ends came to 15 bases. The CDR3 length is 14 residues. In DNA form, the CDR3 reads TGTGCCACAAGAAATTCAAGGTACCAAGAGACCCAGTACTTC. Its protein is CATRNSRYQETQYF.

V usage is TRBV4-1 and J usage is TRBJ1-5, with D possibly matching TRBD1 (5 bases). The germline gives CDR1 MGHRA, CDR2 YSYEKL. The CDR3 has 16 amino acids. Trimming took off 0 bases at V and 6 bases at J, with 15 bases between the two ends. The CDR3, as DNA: TGCGCCAGCAGCCAAGAGGGACTGTCGACCGGTCAGCCCCAGCATTTT. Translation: CASSQEGLSTGQPQHF.

CDR3 protein: CSARGPANTEAFF. The DNA for the CDR3 is TGCAGTGCTAGAGGACCTGCGAACACTGAAGCTTTCTTT. The chain uses TRBV20-1 and TRBJ1-1, with no clear D. Germline CDR1 and CDR2: DFQATT and SNEGSKA (reference sequence). The V gene lost 1 base and the J gene lost 1 base, with 7 bases spanning the gap. The CDR3 runs to 13 residues.

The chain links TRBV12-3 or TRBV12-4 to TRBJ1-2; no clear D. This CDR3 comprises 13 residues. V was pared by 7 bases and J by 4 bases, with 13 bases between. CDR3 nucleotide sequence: TGTGCCAGCACTCCTCCCGGCTTCTATGGCTACACCTTC. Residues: CASTPPGFYGYTF.

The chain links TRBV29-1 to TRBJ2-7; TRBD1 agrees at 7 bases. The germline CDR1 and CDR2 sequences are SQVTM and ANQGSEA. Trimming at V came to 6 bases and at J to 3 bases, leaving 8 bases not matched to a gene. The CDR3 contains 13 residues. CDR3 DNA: TGCAGCGTCTCAAGGGGGCGGGTCTACGAGCAGTACTTC. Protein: CSVSRGRVYEQYF.

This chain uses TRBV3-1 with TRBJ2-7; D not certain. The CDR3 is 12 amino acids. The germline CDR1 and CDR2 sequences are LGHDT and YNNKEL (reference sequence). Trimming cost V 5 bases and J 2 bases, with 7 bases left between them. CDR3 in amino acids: CASSDTTYEQYF. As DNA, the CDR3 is TGTGCCAGCAGCGACACAACCTACGAGCAGTACTTC.

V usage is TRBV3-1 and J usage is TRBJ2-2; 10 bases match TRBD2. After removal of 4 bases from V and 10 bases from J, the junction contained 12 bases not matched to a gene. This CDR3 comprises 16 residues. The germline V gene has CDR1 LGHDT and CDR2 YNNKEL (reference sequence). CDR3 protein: CASSPYYSGRAEELFF. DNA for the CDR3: TGTGCCAGCAGCCCGTACTACAGCGGGAGGGCTGAGGAGCTGTTTTTT.

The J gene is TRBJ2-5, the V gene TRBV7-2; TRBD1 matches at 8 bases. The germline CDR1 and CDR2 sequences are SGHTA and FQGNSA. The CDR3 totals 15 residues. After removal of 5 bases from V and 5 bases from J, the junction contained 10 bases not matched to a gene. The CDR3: CASSVGTGGWETQYF. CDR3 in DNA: TGTGCCAGCAGCGTCGGGACAGGAGGTTGGGAGACCCAGTACTTC.

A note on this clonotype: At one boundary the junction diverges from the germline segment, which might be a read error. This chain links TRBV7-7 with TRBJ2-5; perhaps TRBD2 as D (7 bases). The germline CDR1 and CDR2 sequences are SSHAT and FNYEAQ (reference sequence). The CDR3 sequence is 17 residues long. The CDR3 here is CASSPLGGGASQETQYF. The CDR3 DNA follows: TGTGCTAGCAGCCCTCTTGGGGGGGGCGCTTCCCAAGAGACCCAGTACTTC.

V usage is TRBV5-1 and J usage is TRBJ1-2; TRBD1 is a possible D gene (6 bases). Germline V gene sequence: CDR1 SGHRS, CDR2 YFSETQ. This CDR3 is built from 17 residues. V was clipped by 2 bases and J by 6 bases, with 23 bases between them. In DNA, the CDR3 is TGCGCCAGCAGCTTTGGACCACAGGGCCGTGGAAGGCATGGCTACACCTTC. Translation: CASSFGPQGRGRHGYTF. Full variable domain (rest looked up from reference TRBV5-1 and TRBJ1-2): KAGVTQTPRYLIKTRGQQVTLSCSPISGHRSVSWYQQTPGQGLQFLFEYFSETQRNKGNFPGRFSGRQFSNSRSEMNVSTLELGDSALYLCASSFGPQGRGRHGYTFGSGTRLTVV.

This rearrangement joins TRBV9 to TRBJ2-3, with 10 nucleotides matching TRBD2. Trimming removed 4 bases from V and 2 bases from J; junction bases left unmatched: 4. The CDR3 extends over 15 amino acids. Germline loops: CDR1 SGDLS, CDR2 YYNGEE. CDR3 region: CASSRAGGPTDTQYF. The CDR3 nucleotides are TGTGCCAGCAGCCGAGCGGGAGGGCCCACAGATACGCAGTATTTT.

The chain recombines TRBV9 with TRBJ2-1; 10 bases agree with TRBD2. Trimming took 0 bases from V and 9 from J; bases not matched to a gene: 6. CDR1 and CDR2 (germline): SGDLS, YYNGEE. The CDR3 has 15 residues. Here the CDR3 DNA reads TGTGCCAGCAGCGTAGGGGTTAGCGGGAGGTTTGAGCAGTTCTTC. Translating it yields CASSVGVSGRFEQFF.

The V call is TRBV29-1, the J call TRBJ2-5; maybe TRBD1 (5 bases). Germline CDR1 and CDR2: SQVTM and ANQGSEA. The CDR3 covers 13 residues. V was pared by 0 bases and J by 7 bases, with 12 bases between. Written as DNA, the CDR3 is TGCAGCGTTGAAGAGGTCAAGGGGTCGACCCAGTACTTC. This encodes CSVEEVKGSTQYF.